The rows below give T cell receptor beta chains drawn from one sample of a study of T cell repertoires in cytomegalovirus infection. For these receptors, no antigen is known. TCRdb redid the calling of the reads with MiXCR, one entry per CDR3 protein. The table shows hundreds of thousands of distinct CDR3 sequences, with around a third occurring only once. Sequencing used cultured CD8+ T cells from PBMCs, obtained from culture after CMV antigen stimulation. The receptors shown here come from a human donor in good health (CMV status not recorded). Some clones in this sample may be carry-over from other donors' samples. CDR3s include the opening cysteine and the closing phenylalanine or tryptophan. A D gene is named only where the DNA matches it firmly. For some rows the clone size is stated as once, few or many, or as a class when expanded; others skip it.

>TRBJ2-7|few|TRBD2|TRBV7-6
TGTGCCAGCTCGGGGGGGGCAAGCGGGGCCTACGAGCAGTACTTC
CASSGGASGAYEQYF
>TRBJ2-5|few|TRBD2|TRBV12-3/TRBV12-4
TGTGCCAGCACCTATAGCGGGGAGCAAGAGACCCAGTACTTC
CASTYSGEQETQYF
>TRBJ2-1|few|.|TRBV5-1
TGCGCCAGCAGCTTTTGGCAGAGCTCCTACAATGAGCAGTTCTTC
CASSFWQSSYNEQFF
>TRBJ1-2|many|.|TRBV7-9
TGTGCCAGCAGCTCGGGTATAGCCTTCGTGGATGGCTACACCTTC
CASSSGIAFVDGYTF
>TRBJ1-2|.|TRBD1|TRBV29-1
TGCAGCGTTGACAACAGGGGGGTGCTTGGCTACACCTTC
CSVDNRGVLGYTF
>TRBJ1-1|.|TRBD1|TRBV7-6
TGTGCCAGCAGCAAAGGAGGGACAGGGTCGGGCACTGAAGCTTTCTTT
CASSKGGTGSGTEAFF
>TRBJ1-1|.|.|TRBV29-1
TGCAGCGTTGGGTGGGGACCAACTGAAGCTTTCTTT
CSVGWGPTEAFF
>TRBJ1-5|.|.|TRBV2
TGTGCCAGCAGTGTATCCGAGGGGTCCGGTATCCCCTGGAGCAATCAGCCCCAGCATTTT
CASSVSEGSGIPWSNQPQHF
>TRBJ1-1|.|.|TRBV6-6
TGTGCCAGCAGTTACTCGTCACAGGGATTCATGAACACTGAAGCTTTCTTT
CASSYSSQGFMNTEAFF
>TRBJ2-6|many|.|TRBV12-3/TRBV12-4
TGTGCCAGCAGCCCCCCAACAGGGTCTGGGGCCAACGTCCTGACTTTC
CASSPPTGSGANVLTF
>TRBJ1-1|few|.|TRBV28
TGTGCCAGCAGTCCCCACTCGGGGCGGGACACTGAAGCTTTCTTT
CASSPHSGRDTEAFF
>TRBJ1-4|few|.|TRBV6-1
TGTGCCAGCAGTCCCTTTGGGGGGGAGTTTTATGAAAAACTGTTTTTT
CASSPFGGEFYEKLFF
>TRBJ1-3|.|.|TRBV27
TGTGCCAGCAGCTCGAACCTAAACACCATATATTTT
CASSSNLNTIYF
>TRBJ1-5|.|.|TRBV19
TGTGCCAGTAGTTCCCGCCACCTTAGCAATCAGCCCCAGCATTTT
CASSSRHLSNQPQHF
>TRBJ2-5|.|TRBD1|TRBV29-1
TGCAGCGTTGAAGATTACGGGACAGGAGTTACTCAAGAGACCCAGTACTTC
CSVEDYGTGVTQETQYF
>TRBJ2-1|.|.|TRBV6-5
TGTGCCAGCACCCTGTTCGGTGAGCAGTTCTTC
CASTLFGEQFF
>TRBJ2-3|once|TRBD2|TRBV4-1
TGTGCCAGCAGCCAACCTAGCGGGGGGGCACAAGATACGCAGTATTTT
CASSQPSGGAQDTQYF
>TRBJ2-2|once|.|TRBV29-1
TGCAGCGCATCACAGGGAGGGGCGACCGGGGAGCTGTTTTTT
CSASQGGATGELFF
>TRBJ2-7|few|TRBD1|TRBV12-3/TRBV12-4
TGTGCCAGCAGCACGACAGGGTTCGAGCAGTACTTC
CASSTTGFEQYF
>TRBJ1-5|few|.|TRBV6-1
TGTGCCAGCAGTGAAGCAAGGTCAGTTTATAGCAATCAGCCCCAGCATTTT
CASSEARSVYSNQPQHF
>TRBJ2-1|few|.|TRBV6-1
TGTGCCAGCACCAGAAGGTCAGCTATCGATGAGCAGTTCTTC
CASTRRSAIDEQFF
>TRBJ1-1|.|.|TRBV4-1
TGCGCCAGCAGCCCGAGCCCGGGAGGGAACACTGAAGCTTTCTTT
CASSPSPGGNTEAFF
>TRBJ1-1|.|.|TRBV6-6
TGTGCCAGCAGTTTCGATCGGACGGTCGAAGCTTTCTTT
CASSFDRTVEAFF
>TRBJ1-1|many|.|TRBV7-3
TGTGCCAGCAGCTATCTTATACAGGAGGCCACTGAAGCTTTCTTT
CASSYLIQEATEAFF
>TRBJ2-3|few|TRBD2|TRBV14
TGTGCCAGCAGCCAAGTCCCTAGCGGGGGGCCAAACACAGATACGCAGTATTTT
CASSQVPSGGPNTDTQYF
>TRBJ2-3|.|.|TRBV29-1
TGCAGCGTATTCGGGCCCAGTTCAGATACGCAGTATTTT
CSVFGPSSDTQYF
>TRBJ1-1|.|.|TRBV15
TGTGCCACCAGTATCAGGGTTACTGAAGCTTTCTTT
CATSIRVTEAFF
>TRBJ1-1|many|TRBD1|TRBV7-2
TGTGCCAGCAGCTTAGTTATTTTTACAGGGGACAGATCCACTGAAGCTTTCTTT
CASSLVIFTGDRSTEAFF
>TRBJ2-2|.|.|TRBV6-2/TRBV6-3
TGTACCAGCAGTTACCTACAAGCCGGGGAGCTGTTTTTT
CTSSYLQAGELFF
>TRBJ1-1|many|.|TRBV7-9
TGTGCCAGCAGCCTAATTTCCGGACAGCCTAACACTGAAGCTTTCTTT
CASSLISGQPNTEAFF
>TRBJ2-2|.|TRBD1|TRBV10-3
TGTGCCATCCCCACCGGGACAGGGAATCCCGGGGAGCTGTTTTTT
CAIPTGTGNPGELFF
>TRBJ1-3|few|.|TRBV25-1
TGTGCCAGCAGAGGACACCTCTCTGGAAACACCATATATTTT
CASRGHLSGNTIYF
>TRBJ1-6|once|.|TRBV19
TGTGCCAGTAGTATAGAGAGCTCCTATAATTCACCCCTCCACTTT
CASSIESSYNSPLHF
>TRBJ2-7|.|.|TRBV10-3
TGTGCCATCAGTGAGGTGGACAGCCCCTACGAGCAGTACTTC
CAISEVDSPYEQYF
>TRBJ2-2|many|.|TRBV12-3/TRBV12-4
TGTGCCAGCAAGGGAAACACCGGGGAGCTGTTTTTT
CASKGNTGELFF
>TRBJ2-3|few|.|TRBV9
TGTGCCAGCAGCCCCCAACAAGGGGGCACAGATACGCAGTATTTT
CASSPQQGGTDTQYF
>TRBJ2-1|many|.|TRBV7-2
TGTGCCAGCAGCTTAGAAGGGCCCTACAATGAGCAGTTCTTC
CASSLEGPYNEQFF
>TRBJ2-7|few|TRBD2|TRBV4-1
TGCGCCAGCAGCCAAACCAGCGGGGACCCCTACGAGCAGTACTTC
CASSQTSGDPYEQYF
>TRBJ2-3|.|TRBD2|TRBV2
TGTGCCAGCAGAAACCCACTAGCGGGGGCCAGCACAGATACGCAGTATTTT
CASRNPLAGASTDTQYF
>TRBJ1-6|many|.|TRBV7-2
TGTGCCAGCAGCTTAGGCTGGCCAGGTGGCTATAATTCACCCCTCCACTTT
CASSLGWPGGYNSPLHF
>TRBJ1-2|.|.|TRBV20-1
TGCAGTACCTGGACCTATAAGGGGAAGGACTATGGCTACACCTTC
CSTWTYKGKDYGYTF
>TRBJ1-1|few|.|TRBV11-2
TGTGCCAGCAGCCCCTCCCTCTTGACGGGAGAAGCTTTCTTT
CASSPSLLTGEAFF
>TRBJ1-2|.|.|TRBV5-6
TGTGCCAGCAGCCATTCCTTGGATGGCTACACCTTC
CASSHSLDGYTF
>TRBJ2-3|.|TRBD1|TRBV12-3/TRBV12-4
TGTGCCAGCAGCCCGGGACAGACCACAGATACGCAGTATTTT
CASSPGQTTDTQYF
>TRBJ1-2|.|TRBD1|TRBV27
TGTGCCACCTTACAGGGGGCGCAGGGCTACACCTTC
CATLQGAQGYTF